These 32 T cell receptor beta chains originate from one sample sequenced in a study of blood T cell repertoires in COVID-19. Libraries were prepared by immunoSEQ multiplex PCR; TCRdb keeps only in-frame clonotypes and omits some of them. Found here are 200,000 to 250,000 clones, under 90% of them singletons; the top ten hold 1.5% to 2%. Source material: PBMCs or T cells enriched from blood (not recorded which). Source of these receptors: a man in his sixties who had recovered from COVID-19.

The J gene is TRBJ1-5, the V gene TRBV12-5; a possible D gene is TRBD1 (6 bases). Trimming cost V 2 bases and J 6 bases, with 8 bases left between them. Per germline, CDR1 LGHNT and CDR2 FRNRAP. This CDR3 comprises 13 residues. The CDR3 loop reads CASGLSGVQPQHF. The CDR3 DNA is TGTGCTAGTGGTTTGTCAGGGGTTCAGCCCCAGCATTTT.

The genes are TRBV5-4 and TRBJ2-2; 7 bases are shared with TRBD1. V dropped 4 bases and J dropped 2; count of bases not matched to a gene: 8. CDR1 is SGHNT, CDR2 YYREEE, per germline (reference sequence). The CDR3 runs to 16 residues. CDR3: CASSLRQGRNTGELFF. The CDR3 DNA is TGTGCCAGCAGCCTGCGACAGGGAAGAAACACCGGGGAGCTGTTTTTT.

Concerning this clone itself: Additional DNA sequences in this sample encode the identical CDR3. The J gene is TRBJ1-4, the V gene TRBV27, with D possibly being TRBD1 (5 bases). The CDR3 is 13 residues long. CDR1 is MNHEY, CDR2 SMNVEV, per germline (reference sequence). Trimming left V 3 bases short and J 7 bases short, with 9 bases between. CDR3 sequence reads: CASSFSGFEKLFF. DNA of the CDR3: TGTGCCAGCAGTTTTTCAGGGTTTGAAAAACTGTTTTTT.

A single count supports this clone. A much larger clone lies a single base off, so this may be a read error. At the DNA level, this CDR3 is encoded by other sequences in the same sample as well. The J gene is TRBJ1-6, the V gene TRBV3-1 (or the pseudogene TRBV3-2), with 9 bases matching TRBD1. The germline gives CDR1 LGHDT, CDR2 YNNKEL (reference sequence). The CDR3 totals 14 residues. V shed 1 base, J shed 10 bases, and the junction held 2 bases outside the gene matches. DNA of the CDR3: TGTGCCAGCAGCCAAGGGACAGGGGACTCACCCCTCCACTTT. Amino acid sequence: CASSQGTGDSPLHF.

About this clone itself: Its ends do not fully match the called genes, so a read error is possible. The rearrangement links TRBV19 to TRBJ2-3; TRBD2 matches 9 bases. Germline loops: CDR1 LNHDA, CDR2 SQIVND (reference sequence). This CDR3 is built from 16 residues. The CDR3 DNA is TGTGCGAGTAGGCAAAACGCGGGGGGGAGCACAGATACGCAGTATTTT. It translates to CASRQNAGGSTDTQYF.

The chain is built from TRBV7-2 and TRBJ1-5, with TRBD1 identical over 9 bases. V was clipped by 5 bases and J by 2 bases; unmatched bases: 4. The CDR3 consists of 15 residues. Germline V gene data show CDR1 as SGHTA and CDR2 as FQGNSA. The CDR3 loop is CASSLRTGGNQPQHF. DNA of the CDR3: TGTGCCAGCAGCCTTCGGACAGGGGGCAATCAGCCCCAGCATTTT. The full variable domain, in which reference TRBV7-2 and TRBJ1-5 provide the parts outside the CDR3, is GAGVSQSPSNKVTEKGKDVELRCDPISGHTALYWYRQSLGQGLEFLIYFQGNSAPDKSGLPSDRFSAERTGGSVSTLTIQRTQQEDSAVYLCASSLRTGGNQPQHFGDGTRLSIL.

V is TRBV11-3 and J is TRBJ2-7, with D possibly matching TRBD1 (6 bases). Trimming took 5 bases from V and 3 from J, leaving 14 bases between them. Germline V gives CDR1 SGHNT, CDR2 YENEEA. This CDR3 region has 14 residues. DNA for the CDR3: TGTGCCAGCAGCCTCCACAGGGAGTTCTACGAGCAGTACTTC. Protein sequence: CASSLHREFYEQYF.

A few counts support this clone. The chain has TRBV6-1 and TRBJ2-1, with a weak D call TRBD1 (6 bases). Germline CDR1 reads MNHNS; CDR2 reads SASEGT. Trimming shortened V by 1 base and J by 9 bases, and 16 bases separated the two germline ends. CDR3 size: 15 residues. CDR3 sequence: CASSEGQVLYGEQFF. The CDR3 coding sequence is TGTGCCAGCAGTGAAGGACAGGTTTTGTATGGTGAGCAGTTCTTC.

The chain is built from TRBV27 and TRBJ2-5; 8 bases are a match to TRBD2. Germline CDR1 is MNHEY and CDR2 is SMNVEV (reference sequence). The CDR3 runs 14 residues. V was pared by 3 bases and J by 1 base, with 1 base of the junction left unmatched. CDR3 loop: CASSFAGGQETQYF. CDR3 sequence (DNA): TGTGCCAGCAGTTTTGCGGGGGGCCAAGAGACCCAGTACTTC.

This clone was detected a few times. The chain carries TRBV3-1 (or the pseudogene TRBV3-2) and TRBJ1-4, with D perhaps matching TRBD1 (5 bases). V lost 3 bases and J 2 bases, leaving 7 bases between the germline ends. Germline CDR1 and CDR2: LGHDT and YNNKEL (reference sequence). The CDR3 has 14 residues. The CDR3 region is CASSQGPTNEKLFF. In nucleotides, the CDR3 is TGTGCCAGCAGCCAGGGGCCCACTAATGAAAAACTGTTTTTT.

The chain joins TRBV30 to TRBJ1-5; D ambiguous. The length of the CDR3 is 12 residues. Trimming stripped 1 base from V and 4 bases from J, with 5 bases between. Germline V lookup: CDR1 GTSNPN, CDR2 SVGIG (reference sequence). CDR3 loop: CAWSGVNQPQHF. In DNA form, the CDR3 reads TGTGCCTGGAGTGGAGTGAATCAGCCCCAGCATTTT.

This clone was observed a single time. CDR3 amino acids: CASSPGTTPIEQYF. The CDR3 DNA sequence: TGTGCCAGCTCACCCGGGACAACCCCCATCGAGCAGTACTTC. The chain carries TRBV18 and TRBJ2-7; perhaps TRBD1 as D (6 bases). Deletions cut 3 bases from V and 6 bases from J, with 15 bases between. Germline loops: CDR1 KGHSH, CDR2 LQKENI. There are 14 residues in the CDR3. Full variable domain (rest looked up from reference TRBV18 and TRBJ2-7): NAGVMQNPRHLVRRRGQEARLRCSPMKGHSHVYWYRQLPEEGLKFMVYLQKENIIDESGMPKERFSAEFPKEGPSILRIQQVVRGDSAAYFCASSPGTTPIEQYFGPGTRLTVT.

V and J are TRBV7-2 and TRBJ1-2; 8 nucleotides line up with TRBD1. The CDR3 length is 14 residues. The germline V gene has CDR1 SGHTA and CDR2 FQGNSA. V shed 4 bases and J 4 bases; nucleotides not matched to a gene: 5. CDR3 region: CASSYRDRTYGYTF. CDR3 sequence (DNA): TGTGCCAGCAGCTACCGGGACAGGACCTATGGCTACACCTTC.

The chain recombines TRBV11-2 with TRBJ2-5; 8 bases are shared with TRBD2. The CDR3 is made up of 16 amino acids. From germline, CDR1 is SGHAT and CDR2 FQNNGV. V was clipped by 5 bases and J by 5 bases; unmatched bases: 13. The DNA for the CDR3 is TGTGCCAGCAGCAAAGAACTAGCGGACCTGCTCGAGACCCAGTACTTC. This sequence encodes CASSKELADLLETQYF.

The chain carries TRBV2 and TRBJ1-4; 7 nucleotides align to TRBD1. The CDR3 has 15 residues. Germline CDR1 reads SNHLY; CDR2 reads FYNNEI. J gave up 0 bases and V 10 bases, and 8 bases lay outside the gene matches. The CDR3 DNA is TGTGCCATCTCCTGGACAGGTGCAACTAATGAAAAACTGTTTTTT. Translated: CAISWTGATNEKLFF.

This chain connects TRBV3-1 (or the pseudogene TRBV3-2) to TRBJ2-2, with 10 bases fitting TRBD1. Per the germline V gene, CDR1 is LGHDT and CDR2 is YNNKEL (reference sequence). There are 18 residues in the CDR3. V lost 3 bases, J lost 0 bases, and 7 bases stayed unmatched. CDR3 amino acids: CASSQLPGQGTNTGELFF. For the CDR3, the DNA is TGTGCCAGCAGCCAGCTACCGGGACAGGGGACGAACACCGGGGAGCTGTTTTTT.

This sequence joins TRBV19 and TRBJ1-2; D is perhaps TRBD1 (5 bases). CDR1 is LNHDA, CDR2 SQIVND, per germline (reference sequence). V lost 5 bases and J lost 6, with 16 bases in between. The CDR3 is 14 amino acids. Here the CDR3 DNA reads TGTGCCAGTAGTGGGGGGTCCTCTAGGGATGGCTACACCTTC. This translates into CASSGGSSRDGYTF. The whole variable domain, remainder taken from reference TRBV19 and TRBJ1-2, is DGGITQSPKYLFRKEGQNVTLSCEQNLNHDAMYWYRQDPGQGLRLIYYSQIVNDFQKGDIAEGYSVSREKKESFPLTVTSAQKNPTAFYLCASSGGSSRDGYTFGSGTRLTVV.

In its sample, this clone was seen a few times. The chain has TRBV5-4 and TRBJ2-7; tentatively, D is TRBD1 (5 bases). CDR3 length: 15 residues. Germline loops: CDR1 SGHNT, CDR2 YYREEE (reference sequence). Deletions cut 0 bases from V and 3 bases from J, with 13 bases between. In DNA form, the CDR3 reads TGTGCCAGCAGCTTGGGACAGCAAGTTTTCTACGAGCAGTACTTC. Encoded protein: CASSLGQQVFYEQYF.

This chain joins TRBV27 and TRBJ1-4, with 9 bases lining up with TRBD1. V trimming: 3 bases; J trimming: 7 bases; junction bases outside the gene matches: 3. Germline CDR1 reads MNHEY; CDR2 reads SMNVEV (reference sequence). This CDR3 is built from 14 residues. CDR3 sequence reads: CASSLTGGFEKLFF. In nucleotides, the CDR3 is TGTGCCAGCAGTTTGACAGGGGGATTTGAAAAACTGTTTTTT.

This chain links TRBV19 with TRBJ2-1; TRBD1 matches at 12 bases. This CDR3 has 15 residues. Unmatched junction bases numbered 5, after V lost 4 bases and J lost 7 bases. Germline CDR1 reads LNHDA; CDR2 reads SQIVND (reference sequence). Here the CDR3 DNA reads TGTGCCAGTAGTAAGGGACAGGGGGCTAGGAATGAGCAGTTCTTC. This translates into CASSKGQGARNEQFF.

The rearrangement joins TRBV7-9 to TRBJ2-7; the match to TRBD1 covers 9 bases. Germline V CDR1 and CDR2: SEHNR, FQNEAQ (reference sequence). V shed 5 bases, J shed 3 bases, and the junction held 5 bases outside the gene matches. This CDR3 contains 14 residues. CDR3 bases: TGTGCCAGCAGCATCGGGACAGGGAACTACGAGCAGTACTTC. Residues: CASSIGTGNYEQYF. The full variable domain, completed using reference TRBV7-9 and TRBJ2-7, is DTGVSQNPRHKITKRGQNVTFRCDPISEHNRLYWYRQTLGQGPEFLTYFQNEAQLEKSRLLSDRFSAERPKGSFSTLEIQRTEQGDSAMYLCASSIGTGNYEQYFGPGTRLTVT.

This chain connects TRBV6-6 to TRBJ1-6; 8 positions agree with TRBD1. The CDR3 runs to 19 residues. The V gene's germline CDR1 is MNHNY and CDR2 SVGAGI (reference sequence). V gave up 6 bases and J gave up 4 bases; unmatched junction bases: 17. The CDR3 sequence: CASSRFLPWDRRYNSPLHF. The CDR3 DNA sequence: TGTGCCAGCAGCCGATTTCTTCCTTGGGACAGGAGATATAATTCACCCCTCCACTTT.

The chain combines TRBV10-1 with TRBJ2-7; no clear D. Trimming pared 2 bases from V and 4 bases from J, leaving 6 bases between. CDR1 and CDR2 from the germline V gene are WNHNN and SYGVQD (reference sequence). There are 12 residues in the CDR3. CDR3 nucleotides: TGCGCCAGCAGTGAGAATCGGTACGAGCAGTACTTC. Residues: CASSENRYEQYF.

The chain uses TRBV6-2 or TRBV6-3 and TRBJ1-1, with D maybe TRBD1 (5 bases). Germline V CDR1 and CDR2: MNHEY, SVGEGT. The CDR3 spans 14 residues. V lost 2 bases, J lost 3 bases, and 10 bases lay in between. The CDR3 DNA reads TGTGCCAGCAGTTACACAGGTGAGGACACTGAAGCTTTCTTT. It yields the protein CASSYTGEDTEAFF.

V gene TRBV2 combines with J gene TRBJ1-3, with no clear D. CDR1 and CDR2 (germline): SNHLY, FYNNEI. Trimming removed 7 bases from V and 2 bases from J, with 18 bases in between. The CDR3 sequence is 16 residues long. CDR3 DNA sequence: TGTGCCAGCACCCTAGAGGGTTTTGTCGCTGGAAACACCATATATTTT. Amino acids: CASTLEGFVAGNTIYF.

The J gene is TRBJ2-7, the V gene TRBV7-9, with 8 bases fitting TRBD1. The V segment lost 4 bases and the J segment 3 bases; nucleotides outside the gene matches: 5. From germline, CDR1 is SEHNR and CDR2 FQNEAQ (reference sequence). CDR3 length: 14 residues. Here the CDR3 DNA reads TGTGCCAGCAGCTCTACGACAGGGGACTACGAGCAGTACTTC. This sequence encodes CASSSTTGDYEQYF.

The chain employs TRBV19 and TRBJ2-1; D perhaps matches TRBD1 (5 bases). The V end lost 4 bases, the J end lost 2 bases, and 9 bases lay between the germline ends. The germline V gene has CDR1 LNHDA and CDR2 SQIVND (reference sequence). The CDR3 spans 14 residues. The CDR3, as DNA: TGTGCCAGTAGTACAGGGTCGGCCTACAATGAGCAGTTCTTC. It yields the protein CASSTGSAYNEQFF.

This chain links TRBV2 with TRBJ1-1; no clear D gene. CDR3 length: 13 amino acids. CDR1 and CDR2 from the germline V gene are SNHLY and FYNNEI. V lost 4 bases and J 1 base, leaving 7 bases between the germline ends. CDR3 sequence reads: CASSAQQNTEAFF. The CDR3 DNA sequence: TGTGCCAGCAGTGCACAGCAGAACACTGAAGCTTTCTTT.

The chain has TRBV19 and TRBJ1-1, with D tentatively TRBD1 (6 bases). With 4 bases removed from V and 7 bases from J, the gap between germline ends came to 13 bases. There are 13 residues in the CDR3. Germline CDR1 is LNHDA and CDR2 is SQIVND (reference sequence). CDR3 nucleotide sequence: TGTGCCAGTAGTACGAGGACAGACCTTGAAGCTTTCTTT. Residues: CASSTRTDLEAFF.

This clone has only one observation. J is TRBJ2-3 and V is TRBV7-2; no reliable D call. The CDR3 sequence is 17 residues long. V dropped 1 base and J dropped 2 bases, with 16 bases sitting between them. Germline CDR1 reads SGHTA; CDR2 reads FQGNSA. CDR3 region: CASSLGWARPSTDTQYF. The CDR3 region has the DNA TGTGCCAGCAGCTTAGGATGGGCCCGGCCGTCCACAGATACGCAGTATTTT.

The chain is built from TRBV7-2 and TRBJ1-1; 7 bases map to TRBD1. Germline-derived CDR1 and CDR2 are SGHTA and FQGNSA. This CDR3 is built from 14 residues. J was trimmed by 3 bases and V by 5 bases; bases with no gene match: 6. CDR3 protein: CASSHPGQYTEAFF. The CDR3 coding sequence is TGTGCCAGCAGCCATCCGGGACAGTACACTGAAGCTTTCTTT.

J is TRBJ1-1 and V is TRBV7-2; D is undetermined. The CDR3 consists of 12 residues. V was clipped by 4 bases and J by 6 bases, with 9 bases between them. The germline V gene encodes CDR1 SGHTA and CDR2 FQGNSA. Here the CDR3 DNA reads TGTGCCAGCAGCTCGAGGAGCTCTGAAGCTTTCTTT. Translated, it gives CASSSRSSEAFF.